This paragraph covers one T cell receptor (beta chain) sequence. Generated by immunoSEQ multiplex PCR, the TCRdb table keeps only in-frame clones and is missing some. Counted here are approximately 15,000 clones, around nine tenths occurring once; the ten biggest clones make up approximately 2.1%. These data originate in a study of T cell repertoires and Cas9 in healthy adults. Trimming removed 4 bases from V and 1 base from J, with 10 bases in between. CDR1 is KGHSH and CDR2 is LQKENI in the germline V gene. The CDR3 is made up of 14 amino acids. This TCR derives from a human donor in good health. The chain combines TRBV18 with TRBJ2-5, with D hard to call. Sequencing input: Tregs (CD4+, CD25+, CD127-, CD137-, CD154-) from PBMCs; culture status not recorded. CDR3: CASSLIPSQETQYF. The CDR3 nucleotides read TGTGCCAGCTCACTCATCCCCTCCCAAGAGACCCAGTACTTC.